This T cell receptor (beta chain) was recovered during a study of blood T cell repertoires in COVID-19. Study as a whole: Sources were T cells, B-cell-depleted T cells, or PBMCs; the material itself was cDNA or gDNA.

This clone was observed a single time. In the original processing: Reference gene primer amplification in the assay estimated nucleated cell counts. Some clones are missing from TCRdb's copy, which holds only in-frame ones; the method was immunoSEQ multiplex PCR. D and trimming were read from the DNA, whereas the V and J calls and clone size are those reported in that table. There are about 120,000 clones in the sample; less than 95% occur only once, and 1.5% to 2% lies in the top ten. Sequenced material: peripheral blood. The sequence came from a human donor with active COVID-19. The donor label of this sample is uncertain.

This CDR3 is CASSQGLNADTQYF. In DNA, the CDR3 is TGTGCCAGCAGCCAGGGGCTGAATGCAGATACGCAGTATTTT. This chain uses TRBV4-2 with TRBJ2-3; D is possibly TRBD1 (5 bases). The CDR3 is 14 amino acids. With 3 bases removed from V and 4 bases from J, the gap between germline ends came to 11 bases. Germline CDR1 reads LGHNA; CDR2 reads YNFKEQ.